These T cell receptor beta chains were read from a single sample in a study of T cell clonotyping in hematopoietic cell transplantation. Sequencing used immunoSEQ multiplex PCR; TCRdb keeps in-frame clones, though not all of them. The profile shows 10,000 to 15,000 clones, around nine tenths of them singletons. Material: peripheral blood mononuclear cells. The receptors were sampled from a man in his thirties or forties in good health. Some clones in this sample may be carry-over from other donors' samples. Both conserved end residues are part of each CDR3. A D gene is named only where the DNA matches it firmly. Only part of the rows carry a size: once, few, many, or a class if the clone is expanded.

CDR3	DNA	D	V	J	size
CSVDSGGGSYTF	TGCAGCGTTGATTCCGGGGGCGGAAGCTACACCTTC	-	TRBV29-1	TRBJ1-2	-
CATAPGTGVTDTQYF	TGTGCCACAGCACCGGGAACGGGGGTCACAGATACGCAGTATTTT	-	TRBV2	TRBJ2-3	-
CASSLGLAGVDEQFF	TGTGCTAGCAGCTTAGGGCTAGCGGGAGTGGATGAGCAGTTCTTC	TRBD2	TRBV7-7	TRBJ2-1	-
CASSDRTDTQYF	TGTGCCAGCAGTGACCGCACAGATACGCAGTATTTT	-	TRBV6-5	TRBJ2-3	-
CASQGTGDGYTF	TGTGCCAGCCAAGGGACAGGGGATGGCTACACCTTC	TRBD1	TRBV6-5	TRBJ1-2	-
CSDGTGVSEQYF	TGCAGCGACGGTACAGGGGTGAGCGAGCAGTACTTC	TRBD1	TRBV29-1	TRBJ2-7	-
CAWIGVSGANVLTF	TGTGCCTGGATTGGGGTCTCTGGGGCCAACGTCCTGACTTTC	-	TRBV30	TRBJ2-6	-
CASSLGTEQYF	TGTGCCAGCAGCCTTGGGACTGAGCAGTACTTC	-	TRBV5-4	TRBJ2-7	-
CASVGPGELFF	TGTGCCAGCGTGGGGCCCGGGGAGCTGTTTTTT	-	TRBV27	TRBJ2-2	-
CASSRQYQPQHF	TGTGCCAGTAGTCGACAGTATCAGCCCCAGCATTTT	-	TRBV19	TRBJ1-5	-
CASRPLGVSYEQYF	TGTGCCAGTAGGCCTCTGGGGGTCTCCTACGAGCAGTACTTC	-	TRBV19	TRBJ2-7	-
CAWSSSNYGYTF	TGTGCCTGGAGTTCTTCCAACTATGGCTACACCTTC	-	TRBV30	TRBJ1-2	once
CASSDRGEANEKLFF	TGTGCCAGCAGTGACAGGGGCGAGGCTAATGAAAAACTGTTTTTT	-	TRBV2	TRBJ1-4	-
CASSWPITGNTEAFF	TGTGCCAGCAGCTGGCCCATAACAGGGAACACTGAAGCTTTCTTT	-	TRBV7-9	TRBJ1-1	-
CASSIGTDLLEETQYF	TGTGCCAGTAGTATCGGGACGGACCTTTTAGAAGAGACCCAGTACTTC	-	TRBV19	TRBJ2-5	-
CASSEIGILNYGYTF	TGTGCCAGCAGTGAAATCGGCATATTAAACTATGGCTACACCTTC	-	TRBV2	TRBJ1-2	-
CASSEEGGGSPLHF	TGTGCCAGCAGTGAAGAGGGGGGCGGCTCACCCCTCCACTTT	-	TRBV2	TRBJ1-6	few
CASSRAPDTQYF	TGTGCCAGTAGCCGAGCCCCAGATACGCAGTATTTT	-	TRBV19	TRBJ2-3	-
CASSSAGEKGGEQFF	TGTGCCAGCAGTAGCGCGGGGGAGAAGGGCGGTGAGCAGTTCTTC	TRBD2	TRBV6-6	TRBJ2-1	-
CASSSVGYEQYF	TGTGCCAGCAGTTCGGTAGGGTACGAGCAGTACTTC	-	TRBV27	TRBJ2-7	-
CSVLRGGFTDTQYF	TGCAGCGTTCTGCGGGGGGGCTTCACAGATACGCAGTATTTT	TRBD2	TRBV29-1	TRBJ2-3	-
CATSSPHARGETQYF	TGTGCCACCAGCAGTCCCCACGCTCGGGGGGAGACCCAGTACTTC	-	TRBV15	TRBJ2-5	-
CASSQTGTGSGETQYF	TGTGCCAGCAGCCAAACAGGGACAGGGAGTGGCGAGACCCAGTACTTC	TRBD1	TRBV4-2	TRBJ2-5	-
CASPGWDGLSYEQYF	TGCGCCAGCCCCGGTTGGGACGGCCTCTCCTACGAGCAGTACTTC	-	TRBV23-1	TRBJ2-7	-
CSVEILEVPEAFF	TGCAGCGTTGAAATCCTGGAGGTCCCTGAAGCTTTCTTT	-	TRBV29-1	TRBJ1-1	once